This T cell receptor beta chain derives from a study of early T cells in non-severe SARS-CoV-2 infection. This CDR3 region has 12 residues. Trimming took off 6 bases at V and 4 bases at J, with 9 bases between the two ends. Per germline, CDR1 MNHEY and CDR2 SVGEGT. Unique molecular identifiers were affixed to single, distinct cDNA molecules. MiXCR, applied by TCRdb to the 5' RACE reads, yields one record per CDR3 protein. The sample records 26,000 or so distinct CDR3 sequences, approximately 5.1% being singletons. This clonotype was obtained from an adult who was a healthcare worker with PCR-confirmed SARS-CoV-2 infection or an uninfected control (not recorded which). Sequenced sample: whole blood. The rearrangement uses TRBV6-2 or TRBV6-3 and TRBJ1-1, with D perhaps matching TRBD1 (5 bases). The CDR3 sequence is CASSRRGTEAFF. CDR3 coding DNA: TGTGCCAGCAGCCGAAGGGGCACTGAAGCTTTCTTT.